This T cell receptor (beta chain) was observed in a study of blood T cell repertoires in COVID-19. Only in-frame clones appear in the TCRdb table, and some are missing; sequencing was by immunoSEQ multiplex PCR. The repertoire holds about 37,000 clones, about 91% seen once, with around 16% in the top ten. The J segment lost 8 bases and the V segment lost 6 bases, leaving 9 bases of the junction unmatched. The CDR3 covers 15 residues. Germline V gene sequence: CDR1 MNHEY, CDR2 SMNVEV (reference sequence). Sequencing was carried out using peripheral blood. The rearrangement links TRBV27 to TRBJ1-4, with 10 bases lining up with TRBD1. The sequence was obtained from a woman aged 25 to 39 in a cohort sampled during active COVID-19. In DNA, the CDR3 is TGTGCCAGCAGCCCCTGGGGGGACAGGGGCGAAAAACTGTTTTTT. Translating gives CASSPWGDRGEKLFF.